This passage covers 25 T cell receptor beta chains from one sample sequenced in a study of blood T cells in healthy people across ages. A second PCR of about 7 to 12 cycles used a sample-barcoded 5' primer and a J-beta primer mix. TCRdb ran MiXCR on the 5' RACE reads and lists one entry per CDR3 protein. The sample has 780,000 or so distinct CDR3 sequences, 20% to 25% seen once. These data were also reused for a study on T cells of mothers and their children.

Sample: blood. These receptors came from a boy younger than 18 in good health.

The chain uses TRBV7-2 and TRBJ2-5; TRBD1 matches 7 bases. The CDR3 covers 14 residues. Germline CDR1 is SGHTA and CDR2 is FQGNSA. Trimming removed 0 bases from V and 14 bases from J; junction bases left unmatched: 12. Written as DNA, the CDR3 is TGTGCCAGCAGCTTAGCGGGGCCCCCGGGACAGAGTTACTTC. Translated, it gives CASSLAGPPGQSYF.

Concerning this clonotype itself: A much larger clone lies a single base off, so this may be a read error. CDR3 in amino acids: CASMRGGGAETQYF. The CDR3 bases are TGTGCCAGCATGCGGGGCGGGGGCGCAGAGACCCAGTACTTC. The chain uses TRBV25-1 and TRBJ2-1, with D perhaps TRBD2 (7 bases). The end of the DNA aligns better with TRBJ2-5, so the J call may be wrong. The CDR3 has 14 residues. Germline CDR1 reads MGHDK; CDR2 reads SYGVNS.

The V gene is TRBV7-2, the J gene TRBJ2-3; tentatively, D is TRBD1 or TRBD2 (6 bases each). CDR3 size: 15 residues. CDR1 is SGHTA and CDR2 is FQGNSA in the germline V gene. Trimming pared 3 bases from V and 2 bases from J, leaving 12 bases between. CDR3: CASSLRRGATDTQYF. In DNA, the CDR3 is TGTGCCAGCAGCTTGCGAAGGGGGGCCACAGATACGCAGTATTTT. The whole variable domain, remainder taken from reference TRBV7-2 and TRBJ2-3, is GAGVSQSPSNKVTEKGKDVELRCDPISGHTALYWYRQSLGQGLEFLIYFQGNSAPDKSGLPSDRFSAERTGGSVSTLTIQRTQQEDSAVYLCASSLRRGATDTQYFGPGTRLTVL.

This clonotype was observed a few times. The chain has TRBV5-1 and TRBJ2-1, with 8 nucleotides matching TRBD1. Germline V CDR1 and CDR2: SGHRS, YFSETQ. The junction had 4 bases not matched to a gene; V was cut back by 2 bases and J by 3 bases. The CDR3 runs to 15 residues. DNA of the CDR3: TGCGCCAGCAGCTTTGGCACAGGGGGCTACAATGAGCAGTTCTTC. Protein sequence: CASSFGTGGYNEQFF.

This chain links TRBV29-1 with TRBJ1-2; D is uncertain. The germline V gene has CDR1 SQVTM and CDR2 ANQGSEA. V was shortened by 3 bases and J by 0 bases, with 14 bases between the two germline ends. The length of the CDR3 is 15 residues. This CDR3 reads CSVDPGKGANYGYTF. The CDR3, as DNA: TGCAGCGTTGACCCTGGAAAGGGCGCTAACTATGGCTACACCTTC.

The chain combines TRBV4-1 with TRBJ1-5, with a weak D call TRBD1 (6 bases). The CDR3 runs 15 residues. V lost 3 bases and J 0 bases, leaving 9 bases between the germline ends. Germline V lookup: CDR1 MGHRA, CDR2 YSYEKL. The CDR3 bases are TGCGCCAGCAGCCAGTGGGGGGCTAGCAATCAGCCCCAGCATTTT. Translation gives CASSQWGASNQPQHF.

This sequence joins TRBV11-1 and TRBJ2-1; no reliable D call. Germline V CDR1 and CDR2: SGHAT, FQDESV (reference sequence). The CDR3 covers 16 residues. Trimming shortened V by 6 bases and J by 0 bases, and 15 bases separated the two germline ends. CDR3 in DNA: TGTGCCAGCAGTTCTGACGGGCTAAGCTCCTACAATGAGCAGTTCTTC. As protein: CASSSDGLSSYNEQFF.

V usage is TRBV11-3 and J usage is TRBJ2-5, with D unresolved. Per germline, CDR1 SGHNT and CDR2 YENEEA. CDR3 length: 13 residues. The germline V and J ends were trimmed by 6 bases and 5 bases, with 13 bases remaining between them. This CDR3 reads CASSQSAGETQYF. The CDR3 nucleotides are TGTGCCAGCAGTCAATCTGCCGGTGAGACCCAGTACTTC.

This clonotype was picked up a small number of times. CDR3 sequence reads: CASNTGGESPLHF. Written as DNA, the CDR3 is TGTGCCAGCAACACAGGGGGGGAATCACCCCTCCACTTT. The chain has TRBV12-3 or TRBV12-4 and TRBJ1-6; 8 bases align to TRBD1. CDR3 length equals 13 residues. V lost 7 bases, J lost 10 bases, and 6 bases stayed unmatched.

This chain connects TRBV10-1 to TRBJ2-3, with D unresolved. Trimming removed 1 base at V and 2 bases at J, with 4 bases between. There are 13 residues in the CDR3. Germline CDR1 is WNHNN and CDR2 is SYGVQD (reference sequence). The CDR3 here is CASSELITDTQYF. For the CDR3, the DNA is TGCGCCAGCAGTGAGTTAATCACAGATACGCAGTATTTT.

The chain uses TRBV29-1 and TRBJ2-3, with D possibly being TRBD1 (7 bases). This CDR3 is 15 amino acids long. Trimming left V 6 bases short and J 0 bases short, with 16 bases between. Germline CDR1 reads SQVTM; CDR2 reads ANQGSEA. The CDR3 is CSVTGEERSTDTQYF. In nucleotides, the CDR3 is TGCAGCGTAACAGGGGAGGAGAGGAGCACAGATACGCAGTATTTT.

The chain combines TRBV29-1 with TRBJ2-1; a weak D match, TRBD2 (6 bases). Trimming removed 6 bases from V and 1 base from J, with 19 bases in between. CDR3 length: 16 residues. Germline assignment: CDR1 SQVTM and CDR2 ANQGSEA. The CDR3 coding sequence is TGCAGCGTGACCGCACTCCTAGCGAGTTCCTACAATGAGCAGTTCTTC. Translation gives CSVTALLASSYNEQFF.

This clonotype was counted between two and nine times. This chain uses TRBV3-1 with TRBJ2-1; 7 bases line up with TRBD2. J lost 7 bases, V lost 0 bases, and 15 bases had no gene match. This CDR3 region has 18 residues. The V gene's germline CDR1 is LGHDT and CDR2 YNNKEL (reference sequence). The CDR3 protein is CASSQDGVLAEIKNEQFF. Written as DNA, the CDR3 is TGTGCCAGCAGCCAAGATGGGGTTCTAGCGGAGATAAAAAATGAGCAGTTCTTC.

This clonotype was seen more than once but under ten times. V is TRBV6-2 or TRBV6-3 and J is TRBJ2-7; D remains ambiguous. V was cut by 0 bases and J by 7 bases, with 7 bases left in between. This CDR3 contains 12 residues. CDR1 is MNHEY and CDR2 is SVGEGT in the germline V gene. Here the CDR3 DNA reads TGTGCCAGCAGTTACTCATACCGGGAGCAGTACTTC. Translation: CASSYSYREQYF.

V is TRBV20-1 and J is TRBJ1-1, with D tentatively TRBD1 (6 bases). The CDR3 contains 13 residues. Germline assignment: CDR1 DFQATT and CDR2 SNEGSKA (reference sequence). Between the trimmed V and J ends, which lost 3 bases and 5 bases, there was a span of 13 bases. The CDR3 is CSASRPGETEAFF. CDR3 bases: TGCAGTGCTAGTAGGCCAGGGGAAACTGAAGCTTTCTTT.

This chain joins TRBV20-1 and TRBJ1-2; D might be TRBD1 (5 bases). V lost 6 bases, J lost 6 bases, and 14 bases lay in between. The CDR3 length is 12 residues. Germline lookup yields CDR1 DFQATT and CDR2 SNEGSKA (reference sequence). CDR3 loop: CSAPRVFDGYTF. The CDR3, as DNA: TGCAGTGCCCCCAGGGTGTTCGATGGCTACACCTTC.

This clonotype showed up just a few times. This CDR3 is CASSQGSGGEVDTQYF. The CDR3 DNA reads as TGCGCCAGCAGCCAAGGTAGCGGGGGGGAAGTAGATACGCAGTATTTT. The rearrangement links TRBV4-3 to TRBJ2-3; TRBD2 agrees at 11 bases. V lost 1 base and J lost 5; bases outside the gene matches: 5. Germline V CDR1 and CDR2: LGHNA, YSLEER. The CDR3 is 16 residues long.

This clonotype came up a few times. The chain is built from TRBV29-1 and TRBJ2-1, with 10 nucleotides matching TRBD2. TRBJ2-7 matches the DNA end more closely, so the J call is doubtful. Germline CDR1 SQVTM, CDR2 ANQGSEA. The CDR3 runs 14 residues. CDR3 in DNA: TGCAGCGTTGATCCTAGCGGGAGCGGGGCCGAGCAGTACTTC. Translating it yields CSVDPSGSGAEQYF.

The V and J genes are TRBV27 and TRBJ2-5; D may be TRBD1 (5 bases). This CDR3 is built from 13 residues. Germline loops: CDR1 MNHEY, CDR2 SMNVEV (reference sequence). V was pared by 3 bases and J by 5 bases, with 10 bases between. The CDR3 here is CASSFGASETQYF. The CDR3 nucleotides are TGTGCCAGCAGTTTTGGGGCTAGTGAGACCCAGTACTTC.

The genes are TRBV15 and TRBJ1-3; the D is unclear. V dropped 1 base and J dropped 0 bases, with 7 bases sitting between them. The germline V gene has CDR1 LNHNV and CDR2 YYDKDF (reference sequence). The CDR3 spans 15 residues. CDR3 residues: CATSRGRGSGNTIYF. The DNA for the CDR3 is TGTGCCACCAGCAGAGGACGGGGCTCTGGAAACACCATATATTTT. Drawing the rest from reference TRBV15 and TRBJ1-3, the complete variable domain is DAMVIQNPRYQVTQFGKPVTLSCSQTLNHNVMYWYQQKSSQAPKLLFHYYDKDFNNEADTPDNFQSRRPNTSFCFLDIRSPGLGDTAMYLCATSRGRGSGNTIYFGEGSWLTVV.

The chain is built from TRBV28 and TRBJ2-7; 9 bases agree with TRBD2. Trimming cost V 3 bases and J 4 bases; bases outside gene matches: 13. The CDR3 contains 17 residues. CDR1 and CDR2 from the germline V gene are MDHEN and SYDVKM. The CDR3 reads CASSFRRGGGSTYEQYF. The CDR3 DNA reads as TGTGCCAGCAGTTTCAGGCGGGGGGGCGGGAGTACGTACGAGCAGTACTTC.

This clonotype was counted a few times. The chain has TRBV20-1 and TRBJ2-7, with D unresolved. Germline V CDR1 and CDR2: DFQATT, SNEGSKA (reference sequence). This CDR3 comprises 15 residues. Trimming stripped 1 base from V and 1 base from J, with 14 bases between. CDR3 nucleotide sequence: TGCAGTGCTAGAGTTTCGGCAGCCGAATCCTACGAGCAGTACTTC. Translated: CSARVSAAESYEQYF.

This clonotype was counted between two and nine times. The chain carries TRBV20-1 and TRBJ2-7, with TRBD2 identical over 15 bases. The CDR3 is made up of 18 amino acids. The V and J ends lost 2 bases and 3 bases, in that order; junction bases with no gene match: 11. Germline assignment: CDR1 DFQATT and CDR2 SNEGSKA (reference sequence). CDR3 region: CSARNGGLAGGLYYEQYF. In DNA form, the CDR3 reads TGCAGTGCTAGAAATGGAGGACTAGCGGGAGGGCTTTACTACGAGCAGTACTTC.

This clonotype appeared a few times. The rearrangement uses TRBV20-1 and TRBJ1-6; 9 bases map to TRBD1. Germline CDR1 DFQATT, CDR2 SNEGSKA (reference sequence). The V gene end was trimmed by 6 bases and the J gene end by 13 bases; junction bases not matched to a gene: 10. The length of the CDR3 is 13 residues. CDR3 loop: CSANRDRVGPLHF. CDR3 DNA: TGCAGTGCCAACCGGGACAGGGTGGGTCCCCTCCACTTT.

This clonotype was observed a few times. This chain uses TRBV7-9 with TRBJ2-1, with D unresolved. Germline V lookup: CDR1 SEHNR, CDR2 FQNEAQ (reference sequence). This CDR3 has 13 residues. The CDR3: CSTSISSYNEQFF. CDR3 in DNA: TGTTCGACTTCTATCAGCTCCTACAATGAGCAGTTCTTC.